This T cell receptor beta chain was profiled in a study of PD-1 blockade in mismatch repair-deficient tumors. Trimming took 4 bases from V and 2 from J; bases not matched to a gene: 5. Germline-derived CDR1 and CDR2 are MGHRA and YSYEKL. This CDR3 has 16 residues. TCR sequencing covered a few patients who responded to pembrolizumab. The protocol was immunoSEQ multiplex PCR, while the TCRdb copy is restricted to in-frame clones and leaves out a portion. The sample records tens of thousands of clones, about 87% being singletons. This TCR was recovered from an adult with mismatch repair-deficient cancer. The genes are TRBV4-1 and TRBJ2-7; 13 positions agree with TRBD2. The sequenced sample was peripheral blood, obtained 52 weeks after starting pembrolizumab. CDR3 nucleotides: TGCGCCAGCAGCCCTCAACTAGCGGGAGGGCCCTACGAGCAGTACTTC. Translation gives CASSPQLAGGPYEQYF.